This T cell receptor beta chain originates from a study of CD8 T cells in ankylosing spondylitis (dated by TCRdb to 2016 to 2017). In terms of the full investigation: The study set out to find disease-linked TCR variants by profiling T cell receptor beta repertoires in ankylosing spondylitis patients and healthy donors. Samples of peripheral blood were taken, and for ankylosing spondylitis patients, synovial fluid was collected as well. The full study cohort comprised about 23 ankylosing spondylitis patients and 85 to 120 healthy donors. The paper as a whole reports these results and caveats: Some motif variants were previously reported in synovial fluid and blood of reactive arthritis patients, suggesting common disease-initiation mechanisms. Blood from ankylosing spondylitis patients appeared to be characterized by a TCR beta motif composed of 7 to 9 highly homologous amino acid variants. The disease-linked clones were reported as significantly enriched in matched synovial fluid samples from ankylosing spondylitis patients. The disease-linked clones showed a CD8+ phenotype and occurred at relatively low frequencies in peripheral blood.

Instrument on record: Illumina HiSeq 2500. Quantitative 5'-RACE with molecular barcodes was the method used to prepare the TCR beta libraries. Processing in the source paper ran as follows. A new computational method, built on a probabilistic model of VDJ rearrangement, was used to identify disease-linked TCR variants. TCRdb took the public reads, trimmed them with fastp at Q25, ran MiXCR for clone calling and kept in-frame beta chains. Entries are consolidated by CDR3 protein sequence, retaining the most common genes and DNA. The V and J calls shown here were made by TCRdb, not taken from the authors' results. The sample table holds about 460,000 distinct CDR3 sequences, of which about 5.2% were seen once. The ten largest clones capture under 4.5% of the sample. Including the terminal cysteine and phenylalanine, the CDR3 comprises 14 residues. The read is trimmed to its CDR3 DNA, 42 bases read in frame from base 1. As encoded in the germline V gene (reference sequence), CDR1 is GTSNPN while CDR2 is SVGIG. V is reduced by 0 bases and J by 4 bases, leaving a spacing of 12 bases between them.

A few counts support this clonotype. Its specific antigen is unknown. It has no much larger one-base neighbor in the sample; base qualities were not kept. The specimen was blood, either unsorted or a sorted T cell fraction (not recorded which). Recombination joined TRBV30 with TRBJ2-5, with no confidently assigned D gene. The clonotype was recovered from a male donor with ankylosing spondylitis. The DNA reads TGTGCCTGGAGTGTAAGTCTCCGGAGAGAGACCCAGTACTTC. Its translation reads: CAWSVSLRRETQYF.